A selection of T cell receptor beta chains follows, all from one sample in a study of OX40 agonist ivuxolimab in advanced cancers. TCRdb's copy holds only in-frame clones and misses some; the assay was immunoSEQ multiplex PCR. Of 50,000 to 55,000 clones detected, nearly 80% appear once; the ten largest clones hold 3.9%. The sample here was CD4+ or CD8+ T cells sorted from blood, taken in a trial of the OX40 agonist ivuxolimab. Receptor source: an adult with an advanced solid tumor such as melanoma, head and neck, liver or kidney cancer. Each CDR3 is given with its conserved first and last residue. D genes are given only for firm matches. Not all rows give a size; the values are once, few, many and, for expanded clones, a class.

D gene	clone size	V gene	J gene	CDR3 protein	CDR3 DNA
TRBD1	NA	TRBV6-4	TRBJ2-3	CASSGQGSTDTQYF	TGTGCCAGCAGTGGACAGGGGAGCACAGATACGCAGTATTTT
NA	medium-sized	TRBV19	TRBJ1-1	CASSHLGTEAFF	TGTGCCAGTAGCCACTTGGGGACTGAAGCTTTCTTT
NA	NA	TRBV9	TRBJ2-2	CASSVDPNTGELFF	TGTGCCAGCAGCGTAGACCCGAACACCGGGGAGCTGTTTTTT
NA	NA	TRBV10-3	TRBJ1-2	CAISGSRGVTYGYTF	TGTGCCATCAGTGGTTCACGGGGAGTCACCTATGGCTACACCTTC
NA	NA	TRBV19	TRBJ1-1	CASSIGQMNTEAFF	TGTGCCAGTAGTATTGGCCAGATGAACACTGAAGCTTTCTTT
NA	NA	TRBV4-1	TRBJ1-2	CASSQAGTNYGYTF	TGCGCCAGCAGCCAAGCCGGGACCAACTATGGCTACACCTTC
NA	once	TRBV10-3	TRBJ1-1	CAISPTGSTEAFF	TGTGCCATCAGCCCCACAGGGTCCACTGAAGCTTTCTTT
NA	NA	TRBV18	TRBJ2-6	CASSPDLSGANVLTF	TGTGCCAGCTCACCTGATCTTTCTGGGGCCAACGTCCTGACTTTC
NA	NA	TRBV2	TRBJ1-2	CASRGQGASYGYTF	TGTGCCAGCAGGGGTCAAGGGGCCTCTTATGGCTACACCTTC
NA	few	TRBV5-1	TRBJ2-1	CASSLARWGSRNNEQFF	TGCGCCAGCAGCTTGGCGCGGTGGGGCAGCAGGAACAATGAGCAGTTCTTC
NA	once	TRBV27	TRBJ1-5	CASSLVGWFGGDQPQHF	TGTGCCAGCAGCCTAGTCGGTTGGTTTGGGGGAGATCAGCCCCAGCATTTT
NA	few	TRBV4-1	TRBJ1-5	CASSQVPARGLNQPQHF	TGCGCCAGCAGCCAAGTTCCTGCTCGAGGGCTCAATCAGCCCCAGCATTTT
NA	NA	TRBV9	TRBJ1-2	CASSPQTAVAHGYTF	TGTGCCAGCAGCCCCCAGACGGCAGTGGCGCATGGCTACACCTTC
TRBD1	NA	TRBV5-1	TRBJ1-2	CASSLDRGENYGYTF	TGCGCCAGCAGTCTTGACAGGGGCGAAAACTATGGCTACACCTTC
NA	once	TRBV28	TRBJ1-5	CATIHRGGGSNQPQHF	TGTGCCACCATCCACCGAGGGGGGGGGAGCAATCAGCCCCAGCATTTT
NA	NA	TRBV7-2	TRBJ1-2	CASILGGTRGGYTF	TGTGCCAGCATCTTGGGGGGCACCCGAGGGGGCTACACCTTC
NA	NA	TRBV5-1	TRBJ1-4	CASSLEPPATNEKLFF	TGCGCCAGCAGCTTAGAACCTCCGGCAACTAATGAAAAACTGTTTTTT
NA	once	TRBV27	TRBJ2-6	CASSRGSGANVLTF	TGTGCCAGCAGTAGGGGGAGTGGGGCCAACGTCCTGACTTTC
TRBD2	NA	TRBV28	TRBJ2-3	CASSQTLAADTQYF	TGTGCCAGCAGTCAGACCCTAGCGGCAGATACGCAGTATTTT
NA	NA	TRBV2	TRBJ2-1	CASSVERAPYNEQFF	TGTGCCAGCAGTGTAGAAAGGGCCCCTTACAATGAGCAGTTCTTC
TRBD1	NA	TRBV7-2	TRBJ1-2	CASSPGGYGYTF	TGTGCCAGCAGTCCAGGGGGCTATGGCTACACCTTC
NA	once	TRBV7-2	TRBJ1-1	CASSLRGVGTEAFF	TGTGCCAGCAGCTTACGAGGGGTTGGCACTGAAGCTTTCTTT
NA	NA	TRBV6-6	TRBJ2-1	CASSYGGAEYNEQFF	TGTGCCAGCAGTTACGGGGGGGCTGAGTACAATGAGCAGTTCTTC
NA	NA	TRBV4-1	TRBJ1-2	CASSSLRAKNYGYTF	TGCGCCAGCAGCTCCCTACGGGCTAAAAACTATGGCTACACCTTC
NA	NA	TRBV6-5	TRBJ2-3	CASSYSRGGTDTQYF	TGTGCCAGCAGTTACTCGAGAGGGGGCACAGATACGCAGTATTTT
NA	few	TRBV7-2	TRBJ2-7	CASSKAGAYEQYF	TGTGCCAGCAGCAAGGCCGGGGCCTACGAGCAGTACTTC
TRBD1	once	TRBV30	TRBJ1-2	CAWGTGAFAYGYTF	TGTGCCTGGGGGACAGGGGCCTTTGCTTATGGCTACACCTTC
NA	NA	TRBV6-5	TRBJ1-1	CASSSNNRVNTEAFF	TGTGCCAGCAGCAGCAACAACAGGGTGAACACTGAAGCTTTCTTT
NA	NA	TRBV12-5	TRBJ2-2	CASGFGVGNTGELFF	TGTGCTAGTGGTTTTGGGGTGGGGAACACCGGGGAGCTGTTTTTT
TRBD2	NA	TRBV4-3	TRBJ2-5	CASSQGLAGDQETQYF	TGCGCCAGCAGCCAGGGACTAGCGGGGGACCAAGAGACCCAGTACTTC
NA	NA	TRBV7-2	TRBJ1-5	CASTSSAWTVSNQPQHF	TGTGCCAGCACCTCTTCCGCCTGGACAGTTAGCAATCAGCCCCAGCATTTT
NA	NA	TRBV7-8	TRBJ2-7	CASSLDAGSSYEQYF	TGTGCCAGCAGCTTGGACGCCGGGAGCTCCTACGAGCAGTACTTC
TRBD1	NA	TRBV6-5	TRBJ1-1	CASSQQGATEAFF	TGTGCCAGCAGCCAACAGGGGGCCACTGAAGCTTTCTTT
NA	medium-sized	TRBV2	TRBJ1-6	CASSEQEGGALHF	TGTGCCAGCAGTGAGCAAGAGGGAGGGGCCCTCCACTTT
TRBD1	NA	TRBV6-1	TRBJ1-6	CASRPTGGTSLHF	TGTGCCAGCAGGCCCACAGGGGGGACTTCCCTCCACTTT
NA	NA	TRBV18	TRBJ2-7	CASSPPIGGSYEQYF	TGTGCCAGCTCACCACCGATCGGCGGCTCCTACGAGCAGTACTTC
NA	once	TRBV18	TRBJ2-7	CASSPRRGAQSPTYEQYF	TGTGCCAGCTCACCAAGGAGGGGTGCCCAATCCCCCACCTACGAGCAGTACTTC
TRBD1	NA	TRBV27	TRBJ1-1	CASSLEGDRTEAFF	TGTGCCAGCAGTTTAGAAGGGGACAGGACTGAAGCTTTCTTT
TRBD1	NA	TRBV7-9	TRBJ1-1	CASSLSPYRGPTEAFF	TGTGCCAGCAGCTTAAGCCCCTACAGGGGGCCCACTGAAGCTTTCTTT
TRBD2	few	TRBV27	TRBJ2-7	CASSSGLAGGSNEQYF	TGTGCCAGCAGTTCAGGACTAGCGGGAGGAAGTAACGAGCAGTACTTC